This TCR beta chain was found in a study of shared clonotypes between healthy human individuals. Overall study findings and caveats: When compared with the clonotypes that were shared by all four sorted-subset donors, the non-shared clonotypes turned out to have lower generation probabilities.

Clones were read by immunoSEQ multiplex PCR, and TCRdb kept only the in-frame ones, dropping some. Of about 2.1 million clones in the sample, over 85% are singletons; the top ten hold roughly 1.7%. A single count supports this clone. Antigen: not known. CD45RO-negative CD8 cells positively selected for CCR7 made up the naive population, which excluded terminally differentiated effector memory CD45RA+ cells. The sequence derives from a man between 18 and 35 years old in good health. Some clones in this sample may be carry-over from other donors' samples. Sequenced material: naive CD8+ T cells from PBMCs.

The CDR3 sequence: CAISESPIGKNTEAFF. CDR3 coding DNA: TGTGCCATCAGTGAGTCACCTATCGGGAAGAACACTGAAGCTTTCTTT. The chain joins TRBV10-3 to TRBJ1-1, with D hard to call. Germline V lookup: CDR1 ENHRY, CDR2 SYGVKD. The V end was cut by 0 bases, the J end by 1 base, with 12 bases between. The CDR3 contains 16 residues.